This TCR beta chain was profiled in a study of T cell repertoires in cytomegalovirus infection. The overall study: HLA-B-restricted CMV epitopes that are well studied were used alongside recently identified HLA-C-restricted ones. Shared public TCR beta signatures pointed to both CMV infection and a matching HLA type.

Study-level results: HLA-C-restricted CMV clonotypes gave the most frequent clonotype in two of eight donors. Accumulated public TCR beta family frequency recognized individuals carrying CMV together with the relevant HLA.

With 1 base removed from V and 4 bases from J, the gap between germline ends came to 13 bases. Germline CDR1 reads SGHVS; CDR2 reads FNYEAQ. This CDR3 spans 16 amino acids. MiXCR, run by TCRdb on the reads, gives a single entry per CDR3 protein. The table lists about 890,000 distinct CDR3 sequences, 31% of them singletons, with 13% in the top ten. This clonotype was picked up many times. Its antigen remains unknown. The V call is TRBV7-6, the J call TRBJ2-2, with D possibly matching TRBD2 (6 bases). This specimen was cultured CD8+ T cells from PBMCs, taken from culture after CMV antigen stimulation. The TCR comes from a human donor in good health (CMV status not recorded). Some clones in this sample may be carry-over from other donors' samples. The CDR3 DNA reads TGTGCCAGCAGCTTAGGCCCTGACGGGGGCACCGGGGAGCTGTTTTTT. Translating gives CASSLGPDGGTGELFF. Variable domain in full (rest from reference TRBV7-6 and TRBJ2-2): GAGVSQSPRYKVTKRGQDVALRCDPISGHVSLYWYRQALGQGPEFLTYFNYEAQQDKSGLPNDRFSAERPEGSISTLTIQRTEQRDSAMYRCASSLGPDGGTGELFFGEGSRLTVL.